These T cell receptor beta chains were read from a single sample in a study of blood T cell repertoires in COVID-19. The assay was immunoSEQ multiplex PCR, and TCRdb's table has in-frame clones only and misses some. The repertoire holds 68,000 or so clones, with over 65% as singletons. What was sequenced was peripheral blood. The source of these receptors is a human donor in a cohort sampled during active COVID-19. The CDR3 runs from the conserved cysteine through the conserved F or W. A D gene is named only where the DNA matches it firmly. Size is stated for part of the rows, as once, few or many counts, or as a class when the clone is expanded.

v_gene,j_gene,d_gene,abundance,CDR3aa
TRBV7-2,TRBJ2-7,TRBD1,.,CASSPTGGLSYEQYF
TRBV19,TRBJ1-5,TRBD1,.,CASSPPGQPNQPQHF
TRBV5-8,TRBJ2-2,TRBD2,.,CASSPGTSGIKNTGELFF
TRBV2,TRBJ2-7,TRBD2,few,CASTDRGDSYEQYF
TRBV19,TRBJ1-6,TRBD1,.,CASSIGQGQSPLHF
TRBV14,TRBJ1-1,.,.,CASSPLGSSSTEAFF
TRBV28,TRBJ1-3,.,few,CASSRTVSGNTIYF
TRBV5-5,TRBJ2-7,TRBD2,.,CASSGLAGGKGEQYF
TRBV11-2,TRBJ2-6,.,.,CASSLGRGTGANVLTF
TRBV19,TRBJ2-6,.,.,CASSAGHSGANVLTF
TRBV3-1/TRBV3-2,TRBJ1-5,.,.,CASSQDEGNNQPQHF
TRBV30,TRBJ1-2,.,once,CAWNHGSDYGYTF
TRBV7-8,TRBJ2-1,.,.,CASSSYRFPYNEQFF
TRBV11-3,TRBJ2-5,.,.,CASSFRPSGETQYF
TRBV7-6,TRBJ2-3,TRBD2,.,CASSRIPGLAGVGNTDTQYF
TRBV7-2,TRBJ2-5,.,.,CASSLGAGQETQYF
TRBV6-5,TRBJ1-6,TRBD1,once,CASRSYGQGNSPLHF
TRBV7-8,TRBJ1-1,.,.,CASSLAGRLNTEAFF
TRBV5-1,TRBJ2-7,TRBD2,few,CASSLGSSGIYEQYF
TRBV19,TRBJ2-4,.,.,CASSTPGRDVFNIQYF
TRBV7-9,TRBJ2-1,.,.,CASSPLADEQFF
TRBV3-1/TRBV3-2,TRBJ2-7,TRBD1,few,CASSRDSGSYEQYF
TRBV4-1,TRBJ1-2,.,.,CASSQDGSGNYGYTF
TRBV20-1,TRBJ2-1,TRBD2,.,CSASGSGGYNEQFF
TRBV6-5,TRBJ2-1,TRBD1,.,CASSYHPPYRGRTFF
TRBV19,TRBJ2-5,.,.,CASESERTQYF
TRBV11-3,TRBJ2-1,.,.,CASSLTGHEQFF
TRBV7-2,TRBJ2-7,TRBD2,.,CASSLGLAVSYEQYF
TRBV9,TRBJ2-3,TRBD2,.,CASSVGAGELDTQYF
TRBV6-6,TRBJ1-2,.,few,CASSYNEVAHYGYTF
TRBV15,TRBJ2-7,TRBD1,.,CATSRGEGAAYEQYF
TRBV5-6,TRBJ1-3,.,.,CASSLLGNTIYF
TRBV5-6,TRBJ1-5,.,.,CASSSGLNSNQPQHF
TRBV19,TRBJ2-1,.,.,CASSIDSRNEQFF
TRBV18,TRBJ1-4,TRBD1,once,CASSPGTGSNEKLFF
TRBV30,TRBJ1-1,.,.,CAWSVSQGLTEAFF
TRBV2,TRBJ2-2,TRBD1,.,CASSQRTGGTGELFF